These 28 T cell receptor beta chains were all obtained from the same sample, sequenced in a study of blood T cell repertoires in COVID-19. Data came from immunoSEQ multiplex PCR; TCRdb stores just in-frame clones and leaves some out. This table has over 35,000 clones, just under 70% appearing once. Material: peripheral blood. These receptors came from a man at least 80 years old with acute or convalescent COVID-19.

The CDR3 protein is CASSQGGGDSPLHF. The CDR3 region has the DNA TGCGCCAGCAGCCAAGGGGGTGGAGATTCACCCCTCCACTTT. V is TRBV5-1 and J is TRBJ1-6, with D possibly TRBD1 on 6 matching bases. V was pared by 4 bases and J by 8 bases, with 13 bases between. The germline V gene has CDR1 SGHRS and CDR2 YFSETQ. The CDR3 has 14 amino acids.

The genes are TRBV29-1 and TRBJ2-7; TRBD2 matches at 10 bases. V trimming: 5 bases; J trimming: 4 bases; junction bases outside the gene matches: 11. Per germline, CDR1 SQVTM and CDR2 ANQGSEA. This CDR3 spans 15 amino acids. This chain's CDR3 is CSVNHIAGGRYEQYF. In DNA form, the CDR3 reads TGCAGCGTTAACCATATAGCGGGAGGTCGGTACGAGCAGTACTTC.

This clone has only a few counts. The J gene is TRBJ1-1, the V gene TRBV27; a weak D match, TRBD1 (5 bases). The V and J ends lost 5 bases and 3 bases respectively, with 16 bases between them. CDR3 length: 15 residues. Germline-derived CDR1 and CDR2 are MNHEY and SMNVEV (reference sequence). The chain's CDR3 is CASSPETASDTEAFF. The CDR3 bases are TGTGCCAGCAGTCCCGAGACAGCTTCAGACACTGAAGCTTTCTTT.

The chain recombines TRBV6-5 with TRBJ1-2; 8 bases are a match to TRBD1. The CDR3 is 12 amino acids. V shed 7 bases and J 7 bases; nucleotides not matched to a gene: 5. Per the germline V gene, CDR1 is MNHEY and CDR2 is SVGAGI. This chain's CDR3 is CASTTGGSGYTF. CDR3 nucleotides: TGTGCCAGCACCACAGGGGGTAGTGGCTACACCTTC.

This clone was picked up one time. The rearrangement links TRBV5-1 to TRBJ2-5, with 9 bases that match TRBD1. Germline loops: CDR1 SGHRS, CDR2 YFSETQ. This CDR3 contains 15 residues. V was clipped by 1 base and J by 1 base; unmatched bases: 2. Here the CDR3 DNA reads TGCGCCAGCAGCTTGAGGGGACAGGGCCAAGAGACCCAGTACTTC. Residues: CASSLRGQGQETQYF.

This rearrangement joins TRBV5-1 to TRBJ1-1; no reliable D call. Trimming shortened V by 5 bases and J by 5 bases, and 7 bases separated the two germline ends. The CDR3 totals 11 residues. Germline loops: CDR1 SGHRS, CDR2 YFSETQ. The CDR3 nucleotides read TGCGCCAGCAGGCTACAGACTGAAGCTTTCTTT. This translates into CASRLQTEAFF.

This clone was seen a handful of times. CDR3 amino acids: CASSLASIAGGTGELFF. The CDR3, as DNA: TGTGCCAGCAGCTTAGCGTCAATAGCGGGAGGAACCGGGGAGCTGTTTTTT. This chain links TRBV7-2 with TRBJ2-2; TRBD2 matches at 10 bases. V was clipped by 0 bases and J by 5 bases; unmatched bases: 6. Germline CDR1 SGHTA, CDR2 FQGNSA. The CDR3 has 17 residues.

The chain carries TRBV13 and TRBJ1-3; D might be TRBD1 (5 bases). Trimming stripped 10 bases from V and 0 bases from J, with 10 bases between. Germline V gene data show CDR1 as PRHDT and CDR2 as FYEKMQ (reference sequence). CDR3 size: 13 residues. The CDR3 is CATERGSGNTIYF. DNA of the CDR3: TGTGCCACGGAAAGGGGCTCTGGAAACACCATATATTTT.

In this sample, this clone turned up a few times. V usage is TRBV19 and J usage is TRBJ1-5, with TRBD1 matching 7 bases. This CDR3 has 21 amino acids. J lost 4 bases, V lost 1 base, and 22 bases had no gene match. The germline CDR1 and CDR2 sequences are LNHDA and SQIVND (reference sequence). This CDR3 is CASSIGSSGNRGLWGNQPQHF. The CDR3 nucleotides are TGTGCCAGTAGTATAGGGTCTTCGGGAAACAGGGGTTTGTGGGGAAATCAGCCCCAGCATTTT.

V and J are TRBV4-2 and TRBJ1-2; maybe TRBD1 (6 bases). Germline V gene sequence: CDR1 LGHNA, CDR2 YNFKEQ. V dropped 0 bases and J dropped 8 bases, with 16 bases sitting between them. The CDR3 length is 15 residues. CDR3 sequence (DNA): TGTGCCAGCAGCCAAGATTTCCTCAAAAGGGGGGGCTACACCTTC. Residues: CASSQDFLKRGGYTF.

The CDR3 region has the DNA TGTGCCAGCTCACCGACACCCTCTAATCAGCCCCAGCATTTT. It codes for CASSPTPSNQPQHF. The chain combines TRBV18 with TRBJ1-5; D unclear. From germline, CDR1 is KGHSH and CDR2 LQKENI. The CDR3 consists of 14 residues. Trimming shortened V by 3 bases and J by 4 bases, and 10 bases separated the two germline ends.

For this clone: Germline is not matched at one junction end, which may reflect a read error. The CDR3 here is CASSLSGGGTRSMDF. The CDR3 nucleotides read TGTGCCAGCAGTTTATCGGGGGGTGGGACACGGTCTATGGACTTC. The J gene is TRBJ2-7, the V gene TRBV28, with D possibly matching TRBD2 (7 bases). The CDR3 contains 15 residues. Germline V CDR1 and CDR2: MDHEN, SYDVKM.

This clone appeared a few times. In DNA form, the CDR3 reads TGTGCCAGCAGTTACCTCCAGGGAACGTCTGAAGCTTTCTTT. The encoded protein is CASSYLQGTSEAFF. The chain employs TRBV6-2 or TRBV6-3 and TRBJ1-1, with a weak D call TRBD1 (5 bases). The germline V and J ends were trimmed by 2 bases and 6 bases, with 13 bases remaining between them. The CDR3 is 14 residues long. Germline V lookup: CDR1 MNHEY, CDR2 SVGEGT.

J is TRBJ2-7 and V is TRBV4-1, with TRBD2 matching over 7 bases. The V gene end was trimmed by 0 bases and the J gene end by 1 base; junction bases not matched to a gene: 3. Germline V gene sequence: CDR1 MGHRA, CDR2 YSYEKL. The CDR3 length is 15 residues. The CDR3 DNA follows: TGCGCCAGCAGCCAAGACGAGCGGGGTTCCTACGAGCAGTACTTC. Translated: CASSQDERGSYEQYF.

This clone has more than one count but fewer than ten. The V and J genes are TRBV5-5 and TRBJ2-1, with 7 bases that match TRBD1. The CDR3 length is 16 residues. Germline-derived CDR1 and CDR2 are SGHKS and YYEKEE (reference sequence). Losses at the gene ends were 4 bases for V and 7 bases for J; bases not matched to a gene: 14. The CDR3, as DNA: TGTGCCAGCAGCACGACCGGGACAGTCTCAAGGAATGAGCAGTTCTTC. This translates into CASSTTGTVSRNEQFF. Based on the CDR3 plus reference TRBV5-5 and TRBJ2-1, the full variable domain is DAGVTQSPTHLIKTRGQQVTLRCSPISGHKSVSWYQQVLGQGPQFIFQYYEKEERGRGNFPDRFSARQFPNYSSELNVNALLLGDSALYLCASSTTGTVSRNEQFFGPGTRLTVL.

This clone showed up just once. The chain couples TRBV5-5 to TRBJ1-1; D gene uncertain. This CDR3 contains 13 residues. V lost 0 bases and J lost 12, with 15 bases in between. CDR1 is SGHKS and CDR2 is YYEKEE in the germline V gene (reference sequence). CDR3 DNA sequence: TGTGCCAGCAGCTTGGATTTAGACGCGGGAACTTTCTTT. This encodes CASSLDLDAGTFF.

The chain is built from TRBV6-6 and TRBJ2-1; TRBD2 aligns across 7 bases. The CDR3 totals 12 residues. Per germline, CDR1 MNHNY and CDR2 SVGAGI (reference sequence). Trimming at V came to 7 bases and at J to 7 bases, leaving 4 bases not matched to a gene. The CDR3 spells CASNGLVNEQFF. In DNA form, the CDR3 reads TGTGCCAGCAACGGACTAGTGAATGAGCAGTTCTTC.

The chain links TRBV7-9 to TRBJ2-1, with D unclear. The CDR3 loop spans 14 amino acids. The germline V gene has CDR1 SEHNR and CDR2 FQNEAQ (reference sequence). The ends were cut back, 8 bases at V and 1 base at J, with 12 bases in the middle. For the CDR3, the DNA is TGTGCCAGCGGCCGTGTCAGGTCCTACAATGAGCAGTTCTTC. Residues: CASGRVRSYNEQFF.

The table lists this clone with a count of one. The chain employs TRBV6-9 and TRBJ1-1; TRBD1 matches at 8 bases. V dropped 4 bases and J dropped 5; count of bases not matched to a gene: 9. Germline loops: CDR1 MNHGY, CDR2 SVAAGI. CDR3 size: 15 residues. CDR3 DNA sequence: TGTGCCAGCAGTTTCGGGGACAGGAGTACGACTGAAGCTTTCTTT. Translation: CASSFGDRSTTEAFF.

This clone was seen a handful of times. The chain uses TRBV11-3 and TRBJ1-1; D remains unclear. The CDR3 is 16 amino acids. Germline-derived CDR1 and CDR2 are SGHNT and YENEEA. V lost 5 bases to trimming and J lost 4 bases, with 20 bases between them. The CDR3 nucleotides read TGTGCCAGCAGCCCCATGCGAGGTCCTTTTAGCACTGAAGCTTTCTTT. It is translated as CASSPMRGPFSTEAFF.

The chain carries TRBV18 and TRBJ1-2; possibly TRBD1 for D (5 bases). Germline CDR1 is KGHSH and CDR2 is LQKENI. The V end lost 3 bases, the J end lost 0 bases, and 11 bases lay between the germline ends. The CDR3 consists of 15 residues. The CDR3 region has the DNA TGTGCCAGCTCACCCGCCTGGGGGGCTAACTATGGCTACACCTTC. This translates into CASSPAWGANYGYTF.

This chain connects TRBV11-2 to TRBJ2-5; 9 bases align to TRBD1. V lost 4 bases and J lost 5; bases outside the gene matches: 8. Germline-derived CDR1 and CDR2 are SGHAT and FQNNGV. This CDR3 has 15 amino acids. In nucleotides, the CDR3 is TGTGCCAGCAGCTCAACAGGGGGCTGGGGTGAGACCCAGTACTTC. Protein: CASSSTGGWGETQYF. Complete variable domain (other parts from reference TRBV11-2 and TRBJ2-5): EAGVAQSPRYKIIEKRQSVAFWCNPISGHATLYWYQQILGQGPKLLIQFQNNGVVDDSQLPKDRFSAERLKGVDSTLKIQPAKLEDSAVYLCASSSTGGWGETQYFGPGTRLLVL.

The chain has TRBV27 and TRBJ1-3, with 7 positions matching TRBD1. The CDR3 covers 14 residues. J was trimmed by 4 bases and V by 4 bases; bases with no gene match: 4. Germline assignment: CDR1 MNHEY and CDR2 SMNVEV (reference sequence). The CDR3 DNA reads TGTGCCAGCAGTTACAGGGGTACGGGAAACACCATATATTTT. It codes for CASSYRGTGNTIYF.

This clone was seen more than once but under ten times. The chain links TRBV11-3 to TRBJ2-1, with 8 bases that match TRBD2. The germline gives CDR1 SGHNT, CDR2 YENEEA. This CDR3 region has 14 residues. Unmatched junction bases numbered 6, after V lost 5 bases and J lost 6 bases. CDR3 coding DNA: TGTGCCAGCAGCCCGGGGGGGCCGATCAATGAGCAGTTCTTC. As protein: CASSPGGPINEQFF.

This clone was counted only a few times. The gene calls are TRBV5-1 and TRBJ1-1; D unclear. The CDR3 is 15 residues long. V gave up 0 bases and J gave up 0 bases, with 9 bases separating them. Per the germline V gene, CDR1 is SGHRS and CDR2 is YFSETQ. CDR3 region: CASSLGEVMNTEAFF. CDR3 in DNA: TGCGCCAGCAGCTTGGGGGAGGTCATGAACACTGAAGCTTTCTTT.

The rearrangement joins TRBV12-3 or TRBV12-4 to TRBJ1-3; D remains unclear. The CDR3 spans 11 residues. V was cut by 6 bases and J by 4 bases, with 4 bases left in between. Written as DNA, the CDR3 is TGTGCCAGCAGCCGGGGAAACACCATATATTTT. It specifies CASSRGNTIYF.

CDR3 in amino acids: CASSLDIYVGNTIYF. In DNA, the CDR3 is TGTGCCAGCAGCTTGGACATCTACGTTGGAAACACCATATATTTT. The chain uses TRBV11-2 and TRBJ1-3; perhaps TRBD1 as D (5 bases). Germline CDR1 and CDR2: SGHAT and FQNNGV. The V end lost 3 bases, the J end lost 3 bases, and 12 bases lay between the germline ends. The CDR3 sequence is 15 residues long.

The chain joins TRBV7-8 to TRBJ1-3; perhaps TRBD1 as D (5 bases). V dropped 5 bases and J dropped 0 bases, with 14 bases sitting between them. The CDR3 is 16 residues long. Looked up from germline, CDR1 is SGHVS and CDR2 is FQNEAQ. CDR3 DNA: TGTGCCAGCAGCCGAGGACCAGGGCTCTCTGGAAACACCATATATTTT. The encoded protein is CASSRGPGLSGNTIYF.